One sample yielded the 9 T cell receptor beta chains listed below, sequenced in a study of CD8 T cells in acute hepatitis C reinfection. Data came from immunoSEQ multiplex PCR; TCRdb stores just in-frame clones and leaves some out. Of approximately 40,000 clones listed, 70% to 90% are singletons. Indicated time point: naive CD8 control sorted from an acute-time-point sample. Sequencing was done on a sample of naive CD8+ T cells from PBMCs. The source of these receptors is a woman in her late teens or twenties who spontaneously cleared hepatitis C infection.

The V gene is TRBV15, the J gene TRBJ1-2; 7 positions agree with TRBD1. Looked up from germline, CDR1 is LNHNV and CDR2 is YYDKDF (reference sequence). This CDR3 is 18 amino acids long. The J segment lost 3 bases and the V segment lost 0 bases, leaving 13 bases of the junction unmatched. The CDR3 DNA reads TGTGCCACCAGCAGAGATTCGTCGAGACCTGACAGGGACTATGGCTACACCTTC. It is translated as CATSRDSSRPDRDYGYTF.

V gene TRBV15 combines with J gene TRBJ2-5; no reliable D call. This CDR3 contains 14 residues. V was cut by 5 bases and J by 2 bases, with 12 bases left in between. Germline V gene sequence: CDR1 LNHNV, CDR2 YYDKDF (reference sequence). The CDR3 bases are TGTGCCACCAGCGACCTGGCAGCGCAAGAGACCCAGTACTTC. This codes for CATSDLAAQETQYF.

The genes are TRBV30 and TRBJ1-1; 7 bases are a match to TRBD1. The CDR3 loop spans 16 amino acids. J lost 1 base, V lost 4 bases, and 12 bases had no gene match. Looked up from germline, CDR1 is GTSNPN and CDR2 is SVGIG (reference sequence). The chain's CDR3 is CAWNHIPGQRNTEAFF. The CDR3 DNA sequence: TGTGCCTGGAACCATATTCCGGGACAGCGGAACACTGAAGCTTTCTTT.

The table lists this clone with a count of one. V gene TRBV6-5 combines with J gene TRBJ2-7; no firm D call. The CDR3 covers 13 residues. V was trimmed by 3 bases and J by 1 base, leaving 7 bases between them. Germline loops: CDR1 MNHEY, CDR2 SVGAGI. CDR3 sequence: CASSYSASYEQYF. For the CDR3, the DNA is TGTGCCAGCAGTTATAGTGCATCCTACGAGCAGTACTTC.

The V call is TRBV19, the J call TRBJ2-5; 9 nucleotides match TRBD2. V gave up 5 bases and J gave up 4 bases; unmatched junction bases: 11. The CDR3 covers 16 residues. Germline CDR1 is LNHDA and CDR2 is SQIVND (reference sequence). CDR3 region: CASSPGSGSGAETQYF. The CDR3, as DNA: TGTGCCAGTAGTCCGGGTAGCGGGAGTGGTGCAGAGACCCAGTACTTC.

CDR3 sequence (DNA): TGTGCCAGCAGTTTTTACAGCGGCAATGACAATGAGCAGTTCTTC. Translating it yields CASSFYSGNDNEQFF. V is TRBV27 and J is TRBJ2-1; D possibly corresponds to TRBD2 (5 bases). Germline loops: CDR1 MNHEY, CDR2 SMNVEV (reference sequence). The CDR3 is made up of 15 amino acids. Trimming pared 3 bases from V and 5 bases from J, leaving 14 bases between.

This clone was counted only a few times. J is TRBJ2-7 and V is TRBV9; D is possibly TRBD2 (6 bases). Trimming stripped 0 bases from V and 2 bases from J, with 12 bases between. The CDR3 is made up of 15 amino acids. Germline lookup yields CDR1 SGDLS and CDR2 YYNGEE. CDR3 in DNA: TGTGCCAGCAGCGTAGCAGGAGCGGGTACCTACGAGCAGTACTTC. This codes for CASSVAGAGTYEQYF.

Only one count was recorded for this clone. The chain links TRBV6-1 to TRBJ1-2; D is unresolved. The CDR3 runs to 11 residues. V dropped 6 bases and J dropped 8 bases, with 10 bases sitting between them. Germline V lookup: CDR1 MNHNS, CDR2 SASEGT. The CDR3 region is CASSFGVGYTF. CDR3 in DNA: TGTGCCAGCAGCTTTGGGGTCGGCTACACCTTC.

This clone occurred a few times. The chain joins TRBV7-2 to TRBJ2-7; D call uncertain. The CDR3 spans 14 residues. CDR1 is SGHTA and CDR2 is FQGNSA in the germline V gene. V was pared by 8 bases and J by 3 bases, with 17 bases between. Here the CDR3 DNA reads TGTGCCAGCCACCTAGAAGGGAAGGACTACGAGCAGTACTTC. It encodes CASHLEGKDYEQYF.